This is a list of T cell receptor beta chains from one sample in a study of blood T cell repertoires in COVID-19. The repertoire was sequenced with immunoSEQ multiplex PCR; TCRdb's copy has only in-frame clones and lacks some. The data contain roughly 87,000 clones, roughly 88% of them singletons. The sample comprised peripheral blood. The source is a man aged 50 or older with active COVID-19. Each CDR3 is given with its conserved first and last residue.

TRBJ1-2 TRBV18 CASSPPGTGPVGYTF
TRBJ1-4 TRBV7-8 CASSSDPGQGAGGPGEKLFF
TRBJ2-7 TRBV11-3 CASSLQGGGYEQYF
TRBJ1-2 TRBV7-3 CASSAKAGTYGYTF
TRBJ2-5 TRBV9 CASSVGSSGGSETQYF
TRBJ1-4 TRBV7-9 CASSLRTNEKLFF
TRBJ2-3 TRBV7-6 CASSLRLAGITDTQYF
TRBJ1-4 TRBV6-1 CASSAAGTAATNEKLFF
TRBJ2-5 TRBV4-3 CASSQFPPGAGRGETQYF
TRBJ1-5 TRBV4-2 CASSQDGQSNQPQHF
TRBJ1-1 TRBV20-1 CSASWRQQNTEAFF
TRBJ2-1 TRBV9 CASSVGGSAPLLLF
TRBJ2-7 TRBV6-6 CASSYEVLAGTSEQYF
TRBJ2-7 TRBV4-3 CASSYQTGTSVHEQYF
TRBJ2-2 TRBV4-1 CASSHPLDRGRTGELFF
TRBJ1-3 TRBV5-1 CASTDTSSSGNTIYF
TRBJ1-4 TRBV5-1 CASSFSGTGVEKLFF
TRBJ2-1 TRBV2 CASSIVQGARGEQFF
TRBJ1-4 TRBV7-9 CASSPGTTTNEKLFF
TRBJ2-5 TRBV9 CASSESSRETQYF
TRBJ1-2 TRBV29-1 CSVDRGSYGYTF
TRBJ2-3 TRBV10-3 CAISGPGGQVDTQYF
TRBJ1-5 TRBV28 CASSASGTGGLRNQPQHF
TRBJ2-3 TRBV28 CASSYTTSRDTDTQYF
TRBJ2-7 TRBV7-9 CASSHPRTGNEQYF
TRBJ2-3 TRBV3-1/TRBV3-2 CASSQDSELAFTTDTQYF
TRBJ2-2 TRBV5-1 CASSLGLPGTGELFF
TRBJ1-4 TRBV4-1 CASSQVSSNEKLFF
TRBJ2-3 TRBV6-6 CASSRTSGTGGDTQYF
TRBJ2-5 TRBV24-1 CATSDPIGTGYLETQYF
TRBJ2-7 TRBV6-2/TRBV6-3 CASSYGTDYEQYF
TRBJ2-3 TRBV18 CASSPSRSTDTQYF
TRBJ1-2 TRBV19 CASSWRDSYGYTF
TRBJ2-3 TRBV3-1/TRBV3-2 CASSQEWVGTSGGARNTQYF
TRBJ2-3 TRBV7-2 CASSSLVRTDTQYF
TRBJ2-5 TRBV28 CASRRQGAPTETQYF
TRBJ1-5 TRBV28 CASTGDRGSNQPQHF
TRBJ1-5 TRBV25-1 CASSDRGNQPQHF
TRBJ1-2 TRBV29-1 CSGVQGGGGYTF
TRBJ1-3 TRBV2 CASSRQGEGGNTIYF
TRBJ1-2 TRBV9 CASSAGGEGSGYTF
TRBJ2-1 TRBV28 CASSLFRTGNNEQFF
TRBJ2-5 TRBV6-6 CASSYSKGHLETQYF
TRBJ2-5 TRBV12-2 CASRFTGGRETQYF
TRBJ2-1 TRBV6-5 CASSYSGQGAHNEQFF
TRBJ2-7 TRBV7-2 CASSLVSLREQYF
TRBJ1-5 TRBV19 CASTGFFGQPQHF